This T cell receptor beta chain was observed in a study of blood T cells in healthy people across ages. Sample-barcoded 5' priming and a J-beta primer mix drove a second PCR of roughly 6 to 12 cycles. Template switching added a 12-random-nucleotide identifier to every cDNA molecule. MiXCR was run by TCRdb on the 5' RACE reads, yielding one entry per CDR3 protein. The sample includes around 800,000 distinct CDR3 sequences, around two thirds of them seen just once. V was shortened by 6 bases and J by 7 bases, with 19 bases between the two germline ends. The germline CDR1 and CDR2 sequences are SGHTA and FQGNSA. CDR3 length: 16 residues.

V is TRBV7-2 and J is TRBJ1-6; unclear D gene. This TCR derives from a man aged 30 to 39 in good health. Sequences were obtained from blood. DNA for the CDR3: TGTGCCAGCAGTCTCAGAGGAGCGGGAACAAATTCACCCCTCCACTTT. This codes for CASSLRGAGTNSPLHF.